This T cell receptor (beta chain) appears in the sequencing data of a study of regulatory T cells in long-lasting Graves disease. Study observations and caveats: Persistent disease exhibited a predilection for TRBV28, TRBJ1-2 and TRBJ2-5. Persistent Graves' patients showed a TCR diversity that was lower than that of newly diagnosed ones. Sampling was limited to peripheral blood rather than thyroid tissue.

For TCR beta, libraries came from iRepertoire HTBI primers and Arm-PCR of CDR3 regions. TCRdb used MiXCR to reprocess the multiplex PCR reads, holding one entry per CDR3 protein. Of hundreds of thousands of distinct CDR3 sequences in the sample, 15% to 20% were seen once. This clonotype came up many times. What it binds is unknown. This CDR3 is built from 13 residues. V was trimmed by 9 bases and J by 4 bases, leaving 14 bases between them. Germline V gives CDR1 KGHDR, CDR2 SFDVKD. As to time point: persistent/refractory GD, antithyroid drugs over 5 years with positive TRAb. The authors made the TCR library using RNA they extracted from PBMCs.

The material sequenced was peripheral blood mononuclear cells (PBMCs), taken when the disease was refractory, from a patient treated with antithyroid drugs. The clonotype was recovered from a female donor with Graves disease. The rearrangement joins TRBV24-1 to TRBJ1-1; D gene uncertain. DNA of the CDR3: TGTGCCACCCGGTACGGAGGAAGCACTGAAGCTTTCTTT. Translating it yields CATRYGGSTEAFF.